These 15 T cell receptor beta chains originate from one sample sequenced in a study of immune evolution from preneoplasia to lung adenocarcinoma. Measured with immunoSEQ multiplex PCR; TCRdb has only the in-frame clones, and not every one. Among 9,500 to 11,000 clones listed, around 78% were seen once. The sample was FFPE minimally invasive lung adenocarcinoma tissue. The receptors stem from a person aged 65 to 85 with lung adenocarcinoma.

This clone was observed a few times. V usage is TRBV6-1 and J usage is TRBJ2-5; 7 nucleotides align to TRBD2. This CDR3 has 14 residues. The J segment lost 0 bases and the V segment lost 8 bases, leaving 6 bases of the junction unmatched. Germline-derived CDR1 and CDR2 are MNHNS and SASEGT. CDR3 bases: TGTGCCAGCTCGAACGGGAGGTACCAAGAGACCCAGTACTTC. Protein sequence: CASSNGRYQETQYF.

V and J are TRBV30 and TRBJ1-2, with unresolved D. Germline-derived CDR1 and CDR2 are GTSNPN and SVGIG (reference sequence). The CDR3 totals 12 residues. V gave up 5 bases and J gave up 2 bases, with 9 bases separating them. This CDR3 reads CAWFSQNYGYTF. Written as DNA, the CDR3 is TGTGCCTGGTTTTCACAGAACTATGGCTACACCTTC.

This clone was seen once. This sequence joins TRBV5-5 and TRBJ1-5; D is unclear. CDR1 is SGHKS and CDR2 is YYEKEE in the germline V gene (reference sequence). The CDR3 is 14 amino acids. V was pared by 4 bases and J by 4 bases, with 12 bases between. The CDR3 region is CASSPLPSNQPQHF. The CDR3 nucleotides are TGTGCCAGCAGCCCACTTCCAAGTAATCAGCCCCAGCATTTT.

V is TRBV5-4 and J is TRBJ2-7; D not resolved. The CDR3 totals 14 residues. V lost 0 bases and J 5 bases, leaving 12 bases between the germline ends. Germline V gives CDR1 SGHNT, CDR2 YYREEE (reference sequence). The DNA of the CDR3 is TGTGCCAGCAGCTTGGGACACCGACTCGACGAGCAGTACTTC. It codes for CASSLGHRLDEQYF.

The chain is built from TRBV28 and TRBJ2-5; D is uncertain. The CDR3 consists of 16 residues. V was cut by 5 bases and J by 5 bases, with 21 bases left in between. Looked up from germline, CDR1 is MDHEN and CDR2 is SYDVKM. CDR3 bases: TGTGCCAGCAGTCCGAGAACTACCATATTACGTGAGACCCAGTACTTC. The encoded protein is CASSPRTTILRETQYF.

This clone was observed a few times. This chain connects TRBV21-1 to TRBJ1-5. TRBV21-1 is flagged as a pseudogene. CDR3 length equals 13 residues. The CDR3 DNA is TGTGCCAGCAGCAAAGAGAAGGGACAGCCCCAGCATTTT. This gives the protein CASSKEKGQPQHF.

The chain is built from TRBV6-4 and TRBJ2-1; 7 bases are a match to TRBD2. J lost 7 bases, V lost 2 bases, and 2 bases had no gene match. The CDR3 has 13 amino acids. Germline V gene data show CDR1 as MRHNA and CDR2 as SNTAGT. CDR3 amino acids: CASSDQRGNEQFF. The CDR3 DNA is TGTGCCAGCAGTGACCAGCGGGGTAATGAGCAGTTCTTC.

The V gene is TRBV5-1, the J gene TRBJ1-2; D is undetermined. Deletions cut 2 bases from V and 5 bases from J, with 7 bases between. The germline V gene has CDR1 SGHRS and CDR2 YFSETQ. CDR3 size: 12 residues. The CDR3 loop is CASSFSGYGYTF. The DNA of the CDR3 is TGCGCCAGCAGCTTCTCGGGTTATGGCTACACCTTC.

The chain employs TRBV18 and TRBJ2-7; D ambiguous. V was clipped by 3 bases and J by 5 bases, with 14 bases between them. The CDR3 has 14 residues. In germline, CDR1 is KGHSH, CDR2 LQKENI. Here the CDR3 DNA reads TGTGCCAGCTCACCCCGACCACACGAGGACGAGCAGTACTTC. Its translation is CASSPRPHEDEQYF.

This clone has only one observation. V gene TRBV19 combines with J gene TRBJ2-7; no reliable D call. This CDR3 has 13 amino acids. The ends were cut back, 3 bases at V and 1 base at J, with 7 bases in the middle. Per the germline V gene, CDR1 is LNHDA and CDR2 is SQIVND (reference sequence). CDR3 sequence: CASSMVPSYEQYF. CDR3 sequence (DNA): TGTGCCAGTAGTATGGTACCTTCCTACGAGCAGTACTTC.

The chain links TRBV29-1 to TRBJ2-7; no reliable D call. Trimming shortened V by 6 bases and J by 6 bases, and 15 bases separated the two germline ends. The CDR3 covers 12 residues. Germline V CDR1 and CDR2: SQVTM, ANQGSEA. The CDR3 sequence is CSVEPTVGEQYF. DNA for the CDR3: TGCAGCGTCGAACCCACGGTAGGCGAGCAGTACTTC.

This rearrangement joins TRBV30 to TRBJ1-6, with 9 bases matching TRBD1. CDR3 length: 14 amino acids. The V segment lost 3 bases and the J segment 9 bases; nucleotides outside the gene matches: 6. Germline V lookup: CDR1 GTSNPN, CDR2 SVGIG (reference sequence). The CDR3 here is CAWRPTGGSSPLHF. The CDR3 DNA is TGTGCCTGGAGGCCGACAGGGGGAAGTTCACCCCTCCACTTT.

CDR3 region: CASRPGTSSYEQYF. The DNA for the CDR3 is TGTGCCAGCCGCCCCGGGACTAGCTCCTACGAGCAGTACTTC. This rearrangement joins TRBV7-2 to TRBJ2-7; 8 bases align to TRBD2. Per germline, CDR1 SGHTA and CDR2 FQGNSA. V was pared by 8 bases and J by 0 bases, with 6 bases of the junction left unmatched. The CDR3 consists of 14 residues. The variable domain in full, with the rest retrieved from reference TRBV7-2 and TRBJ2-7, is GAGVSQSPSNKVTEKGKDVELRCDPISGHTALYWYRQSLGQGLEFLIYFQGNSAPDKSGLPSDRFSAERTGGSVSTLTIQRTQQEDSAVYLCASRPGTSSYEQYFGPGTRLTVT.

V gene TRBV29-1 combines with J gene TRBJ1-1; perhaps TRBD1 as D (5 bases). From germline, CDR1 is SQVTM and CDR2 ANQGSEA. This CDR3 spans 13 amino acids. The ends were cut back, 0 bases at V and 4 bases at J, with 9 bases in the middle. DNA of the CDR3: TGCAGCGTTGAAGATACAGGAGGCACTGAAGCTTTCTTT. Its translation is CSVEDTGGTEAFF.

The V and J genes are TRBV5-5 and TRBJ1-5, with D perhaps TRBD1 (6 bases). The length of the CDR3 is 16 residues. V dropped 3 bases and J dropped 3 bases, with 16 bases sitting between them. The germline V gene encodes CDR1 SGHKS and CDR2 YYEKEE (reference sequence). CDR3 residues: CASSWVAGDDNQPQHF. The CDR3 bases are TGTGCCAGCAGCTGGGTAGCAGGGGATGACAATCAGCCCCAGCATTTT.